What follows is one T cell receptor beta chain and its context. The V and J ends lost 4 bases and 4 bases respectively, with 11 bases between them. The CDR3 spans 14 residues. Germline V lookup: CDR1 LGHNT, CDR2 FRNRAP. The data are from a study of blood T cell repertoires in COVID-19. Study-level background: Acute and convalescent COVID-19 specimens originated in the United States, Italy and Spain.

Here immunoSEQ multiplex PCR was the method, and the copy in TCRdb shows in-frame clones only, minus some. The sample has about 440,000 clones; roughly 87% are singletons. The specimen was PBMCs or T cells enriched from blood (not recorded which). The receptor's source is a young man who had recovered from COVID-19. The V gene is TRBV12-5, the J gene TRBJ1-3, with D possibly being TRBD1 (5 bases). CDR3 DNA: TGTGCTAGTGGTTCCAGGGAAAAAGGAAACACCATATATTTT. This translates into CASGSREKGNTIYF. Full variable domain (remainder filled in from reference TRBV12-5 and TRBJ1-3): DARVTQTPRHKVTEMGQEVTMRCQPILGHNTVFWYRQTMMQGLELLAYFRNRAPLDDSGMPKDRFSAEMPDATLATLKIQPSEPRDSAVYFCASGSREKGNTIYFGEGSWLTVV.